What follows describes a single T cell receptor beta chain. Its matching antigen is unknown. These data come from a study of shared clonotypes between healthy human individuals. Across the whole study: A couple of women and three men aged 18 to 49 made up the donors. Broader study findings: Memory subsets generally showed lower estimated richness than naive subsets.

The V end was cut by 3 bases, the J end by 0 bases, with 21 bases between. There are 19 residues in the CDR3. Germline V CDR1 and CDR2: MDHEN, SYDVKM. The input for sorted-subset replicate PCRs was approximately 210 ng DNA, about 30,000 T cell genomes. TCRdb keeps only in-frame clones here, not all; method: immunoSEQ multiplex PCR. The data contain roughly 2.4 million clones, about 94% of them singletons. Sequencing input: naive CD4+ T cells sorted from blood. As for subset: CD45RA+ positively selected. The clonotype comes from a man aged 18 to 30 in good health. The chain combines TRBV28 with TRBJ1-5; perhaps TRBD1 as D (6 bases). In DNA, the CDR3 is TGTGCCAGCAGTTTTGTGGGGGGGCGCTGGGAAAGTAGCAATCAGCCCCAGCATTTT. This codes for CASSFVGGRWESSNQPQHF.